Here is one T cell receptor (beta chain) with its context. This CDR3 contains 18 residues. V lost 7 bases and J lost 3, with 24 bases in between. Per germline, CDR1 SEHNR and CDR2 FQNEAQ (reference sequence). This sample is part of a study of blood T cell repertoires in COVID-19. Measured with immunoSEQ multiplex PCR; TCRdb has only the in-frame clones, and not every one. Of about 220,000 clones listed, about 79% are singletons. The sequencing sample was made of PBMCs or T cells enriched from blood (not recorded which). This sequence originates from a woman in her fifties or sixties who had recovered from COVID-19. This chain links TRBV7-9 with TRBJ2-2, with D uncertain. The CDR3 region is CASNPSVGPKEYTGELFF. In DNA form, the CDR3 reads TGTGCCAGCAACCCTTCCGTCGGTCCCAAAGAATACACCGGGGAGCTGTTTTTT.